The present TCR beta chain was sequenced within a study of blood T cell repertoires in COVID-19. Overall study context: Sources were T cells, B-cell-depleted T cells, or PBMCs; the material itself was cDNA or gDNA.

Participants were aged roughly 18 to 100 years from approximately 25 US areas. Cohort 3 donors counted as recovered after two negative PCRs, clearance, or resolved symptoms. Per the germline V gene, CDR1 is SGHNT and CDR2 is YYREEE (reference sequence). Trimming removed 4 bases from V and 4 bases from J; junction bases left unmatched: 6. The CDR3 runs 14 residues. Clones were read by immunoSEQ multiplex PCR, and TCRdb kept only the in-frame ones, dropping some. The sample holds about 280,000 clones; about 83% are singletons and the top ten take roughly 6.3%. The sample holds a few counts of this clone.

V is TRBV5-4 and J is TRBJ2-3, with 7 bases aligning to TRBD2. The sample comprised PBMCs or T cells enriched from blood (not recorded which). The source of this sequence is a woman in her forties who had recovered from COVID-19. CDR3 coding DNA: TGTGCCAGCAGCCTAGGACTAGTTGCAGATACGCAGTATTTT. Its translation is CASSLGLVADTQYF.